This T cell receptor (beta chain) was found in a study of cytomegalovirus exposure and HLA in healthy donors. Study-wide points: 150 to 200 TCR beta chains were listed as cytomegalovirus-associated. A later analysis linked a missense variant in DCLRE1C to the trimming of TCR beta V and J genes. A later analysis reportedly found that, within productive TCRs, an Asian-associated ancestry cluster had fewer N-insertions than the mean observed across the approximately 600 donors. Across donors, most TCRs were seen rarely, yet some public ones were widespread.

As to this clone: What it binds is unknown.

V was cut by 0 bases and J by 4 bases, with 10 bases left in between. The CDR3 spans 14 residues. Per germline, CDR1 SGDLS and CDR2 YYNGEE. The primer mix had 60 Vbeta and 13 Jbeta primers. This table comes from immunoSEQ multiplex PCR, and its TCRdb copy is limited to in-frame clones, with some not included. This sample has some 95,000 clones; 77% occur once, and the top ten carry around 7.8%. The clonotype comes from a man in his fifties or sixties in good health and CMV-seropositive. The specimen sequenced was PBMCs. The chain uses TRBV9 and TRBJ2-5; perhaps TRBD2 as D (5 bases). DNA of the CDR3: TGTGCCAGCAGCGTAGCTCGGGAAGGAGAGACCCAGTACTTC. Translation gives CASSVAREGETQYF.